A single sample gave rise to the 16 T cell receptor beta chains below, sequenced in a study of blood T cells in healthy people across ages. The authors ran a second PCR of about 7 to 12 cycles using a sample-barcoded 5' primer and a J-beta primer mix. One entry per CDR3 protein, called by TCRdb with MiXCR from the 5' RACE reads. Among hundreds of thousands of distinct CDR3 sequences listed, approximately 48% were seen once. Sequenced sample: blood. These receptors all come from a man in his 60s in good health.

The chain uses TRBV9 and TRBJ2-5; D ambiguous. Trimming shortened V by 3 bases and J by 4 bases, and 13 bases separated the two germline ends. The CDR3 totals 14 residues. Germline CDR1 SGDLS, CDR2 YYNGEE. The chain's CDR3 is CASSDLGSVETQYF. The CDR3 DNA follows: TGTGCCAGCAGCGACCTAGGATCTGTAGAGACCCAGTACTTC.

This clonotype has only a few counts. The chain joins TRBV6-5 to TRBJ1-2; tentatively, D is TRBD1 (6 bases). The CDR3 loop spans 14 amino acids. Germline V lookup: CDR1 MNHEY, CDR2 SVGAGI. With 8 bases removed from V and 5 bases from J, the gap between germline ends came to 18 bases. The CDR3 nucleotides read TGTGCCAGCTGGAGCAACAGGGCTGCATATGGCTACACCTTC. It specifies CASWSNRAAYGYTF.

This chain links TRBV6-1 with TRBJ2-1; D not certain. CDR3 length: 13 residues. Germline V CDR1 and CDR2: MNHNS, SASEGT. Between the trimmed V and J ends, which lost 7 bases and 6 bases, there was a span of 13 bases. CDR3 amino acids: CASNGTPGNEQFF. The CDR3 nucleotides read TGTGCCAGCAATGGAACCCCGGGCAATGAGCAGTTCTTC.

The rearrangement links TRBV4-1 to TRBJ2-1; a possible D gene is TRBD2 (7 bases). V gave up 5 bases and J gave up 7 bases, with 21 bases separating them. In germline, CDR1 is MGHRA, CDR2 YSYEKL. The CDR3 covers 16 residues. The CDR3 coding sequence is TGCGCCAGCAGCGGGCTCCTCGGGGGGCCAAATAATGAGCAGTTCTTC. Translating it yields CASSGLLGGPNNEQFF.

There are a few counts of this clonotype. CDR3 DNA sequence: TGTGCCAGCAGCTTAGATACCGGGACAGGGTCATCACCCCTCCACTTT. Translated, it gives CASSLDTGTGSSPLHF. This sequence joins TRBV7-9 and TRBJ1-6; 9 bases are a match to TRBD1. This CDR3 spans 16 amino acids. V lost 1 base to trimming and J lost 10 bases; unmatched junction nucleotides: 8. Germline assignment: CDR1 SEHNR and CDR2 FQNEAQ (reference sequence).

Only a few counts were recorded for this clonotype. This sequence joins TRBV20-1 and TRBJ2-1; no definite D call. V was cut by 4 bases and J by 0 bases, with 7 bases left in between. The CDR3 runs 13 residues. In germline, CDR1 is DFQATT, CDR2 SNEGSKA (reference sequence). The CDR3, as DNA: TGCAGTGCTATTCGGAGCTCCTACAATGAGCAGTTCTTC. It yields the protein CSAIRSSYNEQFF.

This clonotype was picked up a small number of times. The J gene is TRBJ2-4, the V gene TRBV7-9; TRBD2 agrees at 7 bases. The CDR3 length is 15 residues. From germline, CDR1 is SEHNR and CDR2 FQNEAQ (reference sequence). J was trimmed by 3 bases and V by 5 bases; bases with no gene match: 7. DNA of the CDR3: TGTGCCAGCAGCCCGGGGGGTTCTGTCAAAAACATTCAGTACTTC. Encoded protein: CASSPGGSVKNIQYF.

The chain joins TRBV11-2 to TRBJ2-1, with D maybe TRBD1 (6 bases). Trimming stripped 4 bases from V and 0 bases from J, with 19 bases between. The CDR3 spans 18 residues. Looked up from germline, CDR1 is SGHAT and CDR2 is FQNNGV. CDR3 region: CASSSAADRSSSYNEQFF. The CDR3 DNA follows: TGTGCCAGCAGCTCTGCCGCCGACAGGTCGAGCTCCTACAATGAGCAGTTCTTC. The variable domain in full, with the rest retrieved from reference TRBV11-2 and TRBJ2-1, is EAGVAQSPRYKIIEKRQSVAFWCNPISGHATLYWYQQILGQGPKLLIQFQNNGVVDDSQLPKDRFSAERLKGVDSTLKIQPAKLEDSAVYLCASSSAADRSSSYNEQFFGPGTRLTVL.

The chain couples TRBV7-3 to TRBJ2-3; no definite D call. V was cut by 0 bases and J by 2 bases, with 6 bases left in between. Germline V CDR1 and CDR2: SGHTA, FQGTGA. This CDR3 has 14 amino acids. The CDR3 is CASSLTSFTDTQYF. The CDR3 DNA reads TGTGCCAGCAGCTTAACTAGCTTCACAGATACGCAGTATTTT.

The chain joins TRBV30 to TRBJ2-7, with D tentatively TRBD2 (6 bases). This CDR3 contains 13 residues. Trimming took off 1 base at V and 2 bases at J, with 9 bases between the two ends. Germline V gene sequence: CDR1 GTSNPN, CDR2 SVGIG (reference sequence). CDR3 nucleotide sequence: TGTGCCTGGAGTGCCGGACTAACCTACGAGCAGTACTTC. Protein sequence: CAWSAGLTYEQYF.

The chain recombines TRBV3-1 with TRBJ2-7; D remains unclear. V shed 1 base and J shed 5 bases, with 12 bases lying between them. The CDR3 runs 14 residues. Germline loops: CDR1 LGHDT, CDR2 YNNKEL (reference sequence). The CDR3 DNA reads TGTGCCAGCAGCCAAGGTTTTGGTTCCCACGAGCAGTACTTC. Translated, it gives CASSQGFGSHEQYF.

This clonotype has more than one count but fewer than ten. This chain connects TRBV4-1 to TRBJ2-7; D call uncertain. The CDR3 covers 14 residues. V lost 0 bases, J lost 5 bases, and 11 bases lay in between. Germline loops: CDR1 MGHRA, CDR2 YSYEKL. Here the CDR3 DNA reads TGCGCCAGCAGCCAAGACTTACGGTTCGACGAGCAGTACTTC. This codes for CASSQDLRFDEQYF.

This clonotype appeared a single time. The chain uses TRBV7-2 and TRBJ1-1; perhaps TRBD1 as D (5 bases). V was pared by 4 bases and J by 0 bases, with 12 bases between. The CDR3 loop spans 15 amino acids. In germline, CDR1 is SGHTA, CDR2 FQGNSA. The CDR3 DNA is TGTGCCAGCAGCTACGCAGGGTCTGTGAACACTGAAGCTTTCTTT. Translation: CASSYAGSVNTEAFF.

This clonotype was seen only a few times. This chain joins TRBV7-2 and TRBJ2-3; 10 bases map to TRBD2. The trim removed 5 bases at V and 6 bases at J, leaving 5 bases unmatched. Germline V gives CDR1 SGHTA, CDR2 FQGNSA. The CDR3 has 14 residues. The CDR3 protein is CASSPGTSVDTQYF. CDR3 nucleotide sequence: TGTGCCAGCAGCCCCGGGACTAGCGTTGATACGCAGTATTTT.

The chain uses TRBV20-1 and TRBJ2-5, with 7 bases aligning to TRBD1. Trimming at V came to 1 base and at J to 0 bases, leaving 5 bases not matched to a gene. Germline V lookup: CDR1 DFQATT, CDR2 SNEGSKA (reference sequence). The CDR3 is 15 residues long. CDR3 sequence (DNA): TGCAGTGCTAGAGTATGGGGACAGAACCAAGAGACCCAGTACTTC. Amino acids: CSARVWGQNQETQYF.

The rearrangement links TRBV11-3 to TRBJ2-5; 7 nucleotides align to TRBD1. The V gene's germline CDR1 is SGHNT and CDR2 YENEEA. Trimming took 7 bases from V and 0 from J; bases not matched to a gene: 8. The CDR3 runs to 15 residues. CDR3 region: CASTKGGQDQETQYF. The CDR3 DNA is TGTGCCAGCACCAAAGGAGGACAGGACCAAGAGACCCAGTACTTC.